This T cell receptor beta chain was observed in a study of response to subunit inactivated influenza vaccine. One entry per CDR3 protein results from TCRdb running MiXCR on the RT-PCR reads. The sample has some 570,000 distinct CDR3 sequences, about 11% seen once. The V gene lost 4 bases and the J gene lost 5 bases, with 11 bases spanning the gap. From germline, CDR1 is SGHTA and CDR2 FQGNSA. The CDR3 is 13 residues long. This same sample was also taken into another study, of T cells expressing NK-cell markers. From that study: With UMIs, 5'RACE template switching was used to make TCR beta cDNA. Dominant NKG2C+ clonotypes in five to seven donors made up roughly 1.0-7.0% of CD8+ T cells.

V and J are TRBV7-2 and TRBJ1-1; TRBD1 is a possible D gene (5 bases). Sample: PBMCs from blood, taken on the day of vaccination. This receptor was taken from a man aged 50 to 60 who received an inactivated influenza vaccine. CDR3 nucleotides: TGTGCCAGCAGCTCCAGGGTAAAGACTGAAGCTTTCTTT. Translation: CASSSRVKTEAFF.